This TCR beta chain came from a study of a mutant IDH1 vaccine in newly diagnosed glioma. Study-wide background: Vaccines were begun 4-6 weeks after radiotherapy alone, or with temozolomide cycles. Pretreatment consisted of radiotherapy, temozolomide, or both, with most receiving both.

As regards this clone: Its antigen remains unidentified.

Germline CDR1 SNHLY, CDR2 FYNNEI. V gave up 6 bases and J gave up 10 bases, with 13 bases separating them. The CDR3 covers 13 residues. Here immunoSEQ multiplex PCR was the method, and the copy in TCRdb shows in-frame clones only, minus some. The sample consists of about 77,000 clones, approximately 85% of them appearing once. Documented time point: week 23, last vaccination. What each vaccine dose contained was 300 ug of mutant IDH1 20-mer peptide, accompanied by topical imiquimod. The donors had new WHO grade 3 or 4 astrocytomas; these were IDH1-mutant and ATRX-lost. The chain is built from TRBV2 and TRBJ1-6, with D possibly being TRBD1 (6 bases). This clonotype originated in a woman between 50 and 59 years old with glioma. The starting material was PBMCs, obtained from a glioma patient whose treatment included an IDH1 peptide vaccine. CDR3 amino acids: CASRFRGGSPLHF. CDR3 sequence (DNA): TGTGCCAGCAGATTCAGGGGTGGCTCACCCCTCCACTTT.